The T cell receptor (beta chain) described here comes from a study of CD8 T cells in Susac syndrome. This CDR3 spans 15 amino acids. Germline V gene sequence: CDR1 SGDLS, CDR2 YYNGEE. V shed 2 bases and J 1 base; nucleotides not matched to a gene: 4. When the RNA was reverse transcribed, random hexamers were used with an input of roughly 0.45 to 1 ug. TCR beta CDR3 was amplified by immunoSEQ multiplex PCR. This amplification extended across 54 Vbeta and 13 Jbeta segments. TCRdb redid the calling of the immunoSEQ multiplex PCR reads with MiXCR, one entry per CDR3 protein. The sample holds 100,000 to 150,000 distinct CDR3 sequences, 90% to 95% seen once. As to this clonotype: Its antigen is unknown.

Sequencing of TCR beta drew on CD8+ and CD4+ T cells from blood. Overall study results and limits: CD8+ clones in Susac expanded most in TEMRA cells and active patients. Susac-specific public clones in total CD8+ repertoires numbered 15 to 20; in CD8+ TEMRA repertoires, they numbered about 5.

This TCR was sampled from a human donor with Susac syndrome. The source material was CD8+ T cells from PBMCs. The chain uses TRBV9 and TRBJ2-7, with 9 nucleotides matching TRBD2. The CDR3: CASSVYAGGSYEQYF. The CDR3 nucleotides read TGTGCCAGCAGCGTCTATGCGGGAGGGTCCTACGAGCAGTACTTC.